This T cell receptor (beta chain) derives from a study of blood T cells in healthy people across ages. Sample-barcoded 5' priming and a J-beta primer mix drove a second PCR of roughly 6 to 12 cycles. Researchers report that a template-switch adaptor with 12 random nucleotides tagged each cDNA molecule. MiXCR, applied by TCRdb to the 5' RACE reads, yields one record per CDR3 protein. The table shows around 970,000 distinct CDR3 sequences, with 51% occurring only once. Whole-study findings and limits: There were more naive CD4+ cells and higher diversity in long-lived donors than in aged donors. As age increased, TCR beta diversity per million T cells fell in a roughly linear fashion.

About this clonotype itself: What it binds is unknown.

V lost 6 bases to trimming and J lost 10 bases, with 15 bases between them. The CDR3 contains 11 residues. Looked up from germline, CDR1 is DFQATT and CDR2 is SNEGSKA (reference sequence). The specimen was blood. The origin of this receptor is a woman aged 55-69 years in good health. V is TRBV20-1 and J is TRBJ2-5; perhaps TRBD2 as D (5 bases). The CDR3 coding sequence is TGCAGTGCCAGGCCGCAAGGGAGCCAGTACTTC. Amino acids: CSARPQGSQYF.